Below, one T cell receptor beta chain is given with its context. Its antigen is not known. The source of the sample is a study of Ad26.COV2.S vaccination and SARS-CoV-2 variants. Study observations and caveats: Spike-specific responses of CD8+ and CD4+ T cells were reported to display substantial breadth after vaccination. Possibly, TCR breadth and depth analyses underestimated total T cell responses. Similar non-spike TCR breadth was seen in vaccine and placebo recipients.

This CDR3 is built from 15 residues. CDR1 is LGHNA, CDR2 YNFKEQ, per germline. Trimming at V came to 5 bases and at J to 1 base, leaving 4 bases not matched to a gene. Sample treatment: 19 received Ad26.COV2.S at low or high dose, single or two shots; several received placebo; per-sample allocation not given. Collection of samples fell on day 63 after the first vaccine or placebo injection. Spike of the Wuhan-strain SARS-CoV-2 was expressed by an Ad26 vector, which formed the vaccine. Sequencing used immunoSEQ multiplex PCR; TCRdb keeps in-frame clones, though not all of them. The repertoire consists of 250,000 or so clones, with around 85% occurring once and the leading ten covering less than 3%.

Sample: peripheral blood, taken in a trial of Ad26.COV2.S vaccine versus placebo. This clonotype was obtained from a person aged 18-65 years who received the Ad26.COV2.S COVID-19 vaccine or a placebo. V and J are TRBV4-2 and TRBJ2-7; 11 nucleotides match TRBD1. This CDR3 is CASSSGTGGSYEQYF. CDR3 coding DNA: TGTGCCAGCAGCTCCGGGACAGGGGGTTCCTACGAGCAGTACTTC.